The T cell receptor (beta chain) under discussion was sequenced for a study of T cells in Graves' hyperthyroidism and ophthalmopathy. Study-wide context: Peripheral blood specimens were obtained at initial diagnosis, prior to any treatment.

With regard to this clonotype: What it recognizes is unknown.

Researchers amplified the TCR beta CDR3 regions from RNA transcripts. The primer set for the first-round RT-PCR of the TCR CDR3 was HTBI. Using its own MiXCR run on the multiplex PCR reads, TCRdb lists one record per CDR3 protein. Here the sample spans hundreds of thousands of distinct CDR3 sequences, over 35% being singletons. No progression to ophthalmopathy during 18 months of follow-up defined stable disease. Out of less than 12 ml of fresh peripheral blood came the PBMCs. CDR1 is SGHRS and CDR2 is YFSETQ in the germline V gene. This CDR3 contains 14 residues. V lost 3 bases and J lost 4; bases outside the gene matches: 6. General study findings and limits: Stable hyperthyroidism and ophthalmopathy were separated using 13 V-J signatures.

The material sequenced was blood. This TCR derives from a man aged 18 to 35 with Graves' hyperthyroidism. The V and J genes are TRBV5-1 and TRBJ2-7, with 8 bases lining up with TRBD1. The CDR3 is CASSSRTGNYEQYF. DNA for the CDR3: TGCGCCAGCAGCTCCAGGACAGGGAATTACGAGCAGTACTTC.